The rows below give T cell receptor beta chains drawn from one sample of a study of blood T cell repertoires in COVID-19. Sequencing was performed with immunoSEQ multiplex PCR; in TCRdb, only in-frame clones are kept and a portion is missing. The sample includes about 210,000 clones, about 79% of them seen just once. Source material: peripheral blood. These receptors came from a man aged 45-60 years with active or convalescent COVID-19. Both conserved end residues are part of each CDR3. D genes are given only for firm matches. Size is omitted from some rows. Given values are once, few, many or a class for expanded clones.

15,TRBJ1-2,TRBV2,.,TRBD1,TGTGCCAGCATGGTCCCAGGGGGCATGGACTATGGCTACACCTTC,CASMVPGGMDYGYTF
13,TRBJ1-2,TRBV7-2,.,TRBD1,TGTGCCAGCAGCACGGACAGGCAGTATGGCTACACCTTC,CASSTDRQYGYTF
16,TRBJ2-2,TRBV9,.,TRBD2,TGTGCCAGCAGCGTGGCCGGGACTAGCCACACCGGGGAGCTGTTTTTT,CASSVAGTSHTGELFF
15,TRBJ1-4,TRBV10-3,.,.,TGTGCCATCAGTGACGGACAGACTCAGAATGAAAAACTGTTTTTT,CAISDGQTQNEKLFF
14,TRBJ2-1,TRBV29-1,once,TRBD2,TGCAGCGCCCGGTCTAGCGGGGGATACAATGAGCAGTTCTTC,CSARSSGGYNEQFF
15,TRBJ1-4,TRBV28,.,.,TGTGCCAGCAGCCTAGGGGGATCAACTAATGAAAAACTGTTTTTT,CASSLGGSTNEKLFF
15,TRBJ2-1,TRBV18,.,TRBD1,TGTGCCAGCTCACCAAGGGACAGAGAGTACAATGAGCAGTTCTTC,CASSPRDREYNEQFF
15,TRBJ1-4,TRBV3-1/TRBV3-2,.,TRBD1,TGTGCCAGCAGCCATCAGGGGGCGCGGGCTGAAAAACTGTTTTTT,CASSHQGARAEKLFF
14,TRBJ1-2,TRBV5-6,.,.,TGTGCCAGCAGCCACCAGACAGGTCTTAGTGTAGGCACCTTC,CASSHQTGLSVGTF
15,TRBJ2-2,TRBV9,.,.,TGTGCCAGCAGCGTAGGCGGCACGAACACCGGGGAGCTGTTTTTT,CASSVGGTNTGELFF
12,TRBJ1-2,TRBV19,.,.,TGTGCCAGTAGTATATCCAGGCGCGGCTACACCTTC,CASSISRRGYTF
20,TRBJ2-1,TRBV28,.,TRBD2,TGTGCCAGCAAAATAGCCGGGACAGCGCTACTAGCGGGAGGGGGGAATGAGCAGTTCTTC,CASKIAGTALLAGGGNEQFF
12,TRBJ1-2,TRBV2,.,.,TGTGCCACGAACAGGGAATCCTATGGCTACACCTTC,CATNRESYGYTF
15,TRBJ2-3,TRBV11-2,.,.,TGTGCCAGCAGCTCCCTAGCGAGAAGCACAGATACGCAGTATTTT,CASSSLARSTDTQYF
15,TRBJ1-6,TRBV28,few,.,TGTGCCAGCAGCCGGACAGAGTTGTATAATTCACCCCTCCACTTT,CASSRTELYNSPLHF
14,TRBJ1-2,TRBV6-5,.,.,TGTGCCAGCAGTCCCGACAGAATTACTATTGGCTACACCTTC,CASSPDRITIGYTF
15,TRBJ2-1,TRBV6-2/TRBV6-3,.,.,TGTGCCAGCAGTTACCTCATAGGACAGTACAATGAGCAGTTCTTC,CASSYLIGQYNEQFF
16,TRBJ2-1,TRBV4-1,.,TRBD2,TGCGCCAGCAGCCCTCGGGGTCAGGGAGGGAGAAATGAGCAGTTCTTC,CASSPRGQGGRNEQFF
16,TRBJ1-3,TRBV13,.,.,TGTGCCAGCAGCTTAACAGGGAGATACTCTGGAAACACCATATATTTT,CASSLTGRYSGNTIYF
12,TRBJ2-7,TRBV7-9,.,.,TGTGCCAGCAGCTTAGAATGGAGCGAGCAGTACTTC,CASSLEWSEQYF
17,TRBJ2-1,TRBV19,.,TRBD2,TGTGCCAGTACCCCGGGGACTAGCGGGGCCTCCTACAATGAGCAGTTCTTC,CASTPGTSGASYNEQFF
15,TRBJ2-5,TRBV9,.,TRBD2,TGTGCCAGCAGCGGGCGGGAGAGGTACCAAGAGACCCAGTACTTC,CASSGRERYQETQYF
15,TRBJ1-2,TRBV5-1,.,TRBD1,TGCGCCAGCAGCTCGACAGGGGGAATAAACTATGGCTACACCTTC,CASSSTGGINYGYTF
15,TRBJ2-1,TRBV7-9,.,TRBD1,TGTGCCAGCAGTTCCGGGACAGGGGGCTACAATGAGCAGTTCTTC,CASSSGTGGYNEQFF
16,TRBJ2-2,TRBV11-2,.,.,TGTGCCAGCCCCCCAGTGGGGGGGGCGCGCACCGGGGAGCTGTTTTTT,CASPPVGGARTGELFF
16,TRBJ1-1,TRBV27,.,.,TGTGCCAGCACCATGACCCTAAACGGGGGATACACTGAAGCTTTCTTT,CASTMTLNGGYTEAFF
15,TRBJ1-3,TRBV5-1,.,.,TGCGCCAGCAGCTTGGACAGACCCTCTGGAAACACCATATATTTT,CASSLDRPSGNTIYF
15,TRBJ2-3,TRBV5-4,.,TRBD2,TGTGCCACCCTGGGGGGGGGTGCTAGCACAGATACGCAGTATTTT,CATLGGGASTDTQYF
15,TRBJ1-2,TRBV7-2,.,.,TGTGCCAGCAGCCCGTCGGGGGGGTCAGACTATGGCTACACCTTC,CASSPSGGSDYGYTF
14,TRBJ1-1,TRBV15,once,.,TGTGCCACCAGCAGAGATAGGAGCGGCACTGAAGCTTTCTTT,CATSRDRSGTEAFF
17,TRBJ1-4,TRBV15,.,TRBD1,TGTGCCACCAGCAGAGAAGTGCAGGGGGCAGCTAATGAAAAACTGTTTTTT,CATSREVQGAANEKLFF
15,TRBJ1-6,TRBV5-1,.,TRBD1,TGCGCCAGCAGCTCGGGACAGTCTTATAATTCACCCCTCCACTTT,CASSSGQSYNSPLHF
14,TRBJ2-5,TRBV5-1,.,TRBD1,TGCGCCAGCAGCTTGACAGGGGACCAAGAGACCCAGTACTTC,CASSLTGDQETQYF
16,TRBJ2-3,TRBV7-6,.,TRBD2,TGTGCCAGCAGCCTGGGGACTAGAGGAAGCACAGATACGCAGTATTTT,CASSLGTRGSTDTQYF
14,TRBJ1-5,TRBV5-8,.,.,TGTGCCAGCAGCCACCGGGGACATAATCAGCCCCAGCATTTT,CASSHRGHNQPQHF
15,TRBJ2-3,TRBV28,once,TRBD2,TGTGCCAGCAGTCGGACTAGCGGGAGCCAATATACGCAGTATTTT,CASSRTSGSQYTQYF
15,TRBJ1-6,TRBV4-1,.,TRBD1,TGCGCCAGCAGCGTTCGACAGGGAAGTGATTCACCCCTCCACTTT,CASSVRQGSDSPLHF
18,TRBJ1-2,TRBV11-2,few,.,TGTGCCAGCAGCTTAGCCCCCCAAACTACGCGGATCCTCTATGGCTACACCTTC,CASSLAPQTTRILYGYTF
14,TRBJ1-6,TRBV2,once,TRBD1,TGTGCCAGCAGGCGGGACAGTATTAATTCACCCCTCCACTTT,CASRRDSINSPLHF
14,TRBJ1-3,TRBV28,.,.,TGTGCCAGCAGTTCCCAGGGTTCTGGAAACACCATATATTTT,CASSSQGSGNTIYF
13,TRBJ2-5,TRBV21-1,.,.,TGTGCCCGCCTAGAGGGGGTGGTGGAGACCCAGTACTTC,CARLEGVVETQYF
16,TRBJ1-5,TRBV7-2,few,.,TGTGCCAGCAGCTCAAGTTATGGGCCCGGTGGACAGCCCCAGCATTTT,CASSSSYGPGGQPQHF
18,TRBJ2-2,TRBV4-3,many,.,TGCGCCAGCAGCCAAGAGCGGATAGCGGCCTTGAACACCGGGGAGCTGTTTTTT,CASSQERIAALNTGELFF
19,TRBJ2-3,TRBV5-6,once,TRBD2,TGTGCCAGCAGCTGGCGATACCTGACTAGCGGGGAGATGACAGATACGCAGTATTTT,CASSWRYLTSGEMTDTQYF
16,TRBJ1-1,TRBV6-7,.,TRBD1,TGTGCCAGCAGTTACACAGGGACAGGGCGTCGCACTGAAGCTTTCTTT,CASSYTGTGRRTEAFF